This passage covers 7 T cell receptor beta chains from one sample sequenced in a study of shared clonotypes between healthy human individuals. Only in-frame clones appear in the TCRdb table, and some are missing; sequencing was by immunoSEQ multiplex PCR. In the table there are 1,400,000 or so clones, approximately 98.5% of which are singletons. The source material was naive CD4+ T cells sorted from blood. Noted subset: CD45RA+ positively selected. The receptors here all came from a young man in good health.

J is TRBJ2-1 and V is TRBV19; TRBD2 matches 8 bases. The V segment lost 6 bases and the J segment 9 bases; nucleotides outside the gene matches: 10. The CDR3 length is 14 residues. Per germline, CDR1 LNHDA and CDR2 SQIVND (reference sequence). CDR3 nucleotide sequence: TGTGCCAGTAGCGGGAGGGCCTATGTTAGTGAGCAGTTCTTC. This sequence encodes CASSGRAYVSEQFF.

CDR3 residues: CAWSVARLAGVGVRTDTQYF. CDR3 bases: TGTGCCTGGAGTGTAGCGAGACTAGCGGGAGTAGGGGTACGCACAGATACGCAGTATTTT. This sequence joins TRBV30 and TRBJ2-3; TRBD2 matches at 12 bases. The junction had 14 bases not matched to a gene; V was cut back by 0 bases and J by 1 base. The CDR3 runs 20 residues. Germline assignment: CDR1 GTSNPN and CDR2 SVGIG (reference sequence).

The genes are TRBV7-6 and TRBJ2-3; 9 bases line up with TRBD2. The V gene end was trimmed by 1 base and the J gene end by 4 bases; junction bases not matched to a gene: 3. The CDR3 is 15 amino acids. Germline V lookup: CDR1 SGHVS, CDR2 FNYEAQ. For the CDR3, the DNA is TGTGCCAGCAGCTTAGTTAGCGGGAGAGCAGATACGCAGTATTTT. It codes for CASSLVSGRADTQYF.

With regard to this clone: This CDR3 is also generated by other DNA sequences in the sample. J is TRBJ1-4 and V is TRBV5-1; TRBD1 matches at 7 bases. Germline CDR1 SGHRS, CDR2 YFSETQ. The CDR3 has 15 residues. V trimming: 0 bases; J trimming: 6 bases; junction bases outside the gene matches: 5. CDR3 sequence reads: CASSLAGTVDEKLFF. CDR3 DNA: TGCGCCAGCAGCTTGGCCGGGACAGTGGATGAAAAACTGTTTTTT.

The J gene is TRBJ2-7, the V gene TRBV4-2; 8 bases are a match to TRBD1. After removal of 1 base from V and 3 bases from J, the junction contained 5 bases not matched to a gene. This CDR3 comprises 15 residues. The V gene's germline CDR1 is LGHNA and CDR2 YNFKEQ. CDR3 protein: CASSQGNRGYYEQYF. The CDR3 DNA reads TGTGCCAGCAGCCAAGGAAACAGGGGGTACTACGAGCAGTACTTC.

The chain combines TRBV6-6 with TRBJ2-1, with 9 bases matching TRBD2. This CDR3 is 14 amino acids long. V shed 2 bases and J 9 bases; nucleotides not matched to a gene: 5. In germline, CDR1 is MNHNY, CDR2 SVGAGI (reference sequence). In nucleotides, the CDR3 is TGTGCCAGCAGTTACAGTCCTAGCGGGATTGAGCAGTTCTTC. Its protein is CASSYSPSGIEQFF.

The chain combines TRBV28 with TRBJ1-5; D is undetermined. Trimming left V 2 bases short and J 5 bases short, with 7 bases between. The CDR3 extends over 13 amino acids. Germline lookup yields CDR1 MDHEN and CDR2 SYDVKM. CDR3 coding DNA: TGTGCCAGCAGTTTAAACATGGATCAGCCCCAGCATTTT. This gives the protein CASSLNMDQPQHF.